The rows below give T cell receptor beta chains drawn from one sample of a study of blood T cell repertoires in COVID-19. Clones were sequenced by immunoSEQ multiplex PCR, and TCRdb holds only the in-frame ones, with some missing. The top ten hold around 32% of the sample, which has under 80,000 clones, 79% seen once. The sequencing sample was made of peripheral blood. Receptors originate from a human donor in a cohort sampled during active COVID-19. The CDR3 runs from the conserved cysteine through the conserved F or W. The D gene is left open where the match is weak. Expanded clones get a size class; other rows say once, few or many, or leave the size out.

size	V	D	length	J	DNA	CDR3
.	TRBV28	.	16	TRBJ1-5	TGTGCCAGCAGTCGGGGGGCGGAGGTTCAAAATCAGCCCCAGCATTTT	CASSRGAEVQNQPQHF
.	TRBV7-2	TRBD2	13	TRBJ2-7	TGTGCCAGCAGCCCAGGACTAGCGAGGGAGCAGTACTTC	CASSPGLAREQYF
once	TRBV9	TRBD2	14	TRBJ2-1	TGTGCCAGCAGCGTGGAGCGGGAGGCAGATGAGCAGTTCTTC	CASSVEREADEQFF
once	TRBV18	.	16	TRBJ1-2	TGTGCCAGCTCACCATTCATCGAAGAGGAGGGGTCTGGCTACACCTTC	CASSPFIEEEGSGYTF
.	TRBV30	TRBD1	13	TRBJ2-7	TGTGCCTGGAGGAGGACAGGGGACTACGAGCAGTACTTC	CAWRRTGDYEQYF
few	TRBV7-3	TRBD2	17	TRBJ2-1	TGTGCCAGCAGCCAAGGCCTTGGCGGGAGAAGGTACAATGAGCAGTTCTTC	CASSQGLGGRRYNEQFF
.	TRBV5-4	.	12	TRBJ1-1	TGTGCCAGCAGCTTGGCTGGGGGGGAAGCTTTCTTT	CASSLAGGEAFF
.	TRBV11-2	TRBD1	15	TRBJ2-6	TGTGCCAGCAGCCTAACAGGGGCTGGGGCCAACGTCCTGACTTTC	CASSLTGAGANVLTF
.	TRBV19	TRBD2	16	TRBJ2-7	TGTGCCAGTAGTACTGGGGTGACTAGCGGTTCCTACGAGCAGTACTTC	CASSTGVTSGSYEQYF
.	TRBV24-1	.	15	TRBJ2-1	TGTGCCACCAGTGACCCCCGGACTGTCCTCAGGGAGCAGTTCTTC	CATSDPRTVLREQFF
few	TRBV18	.	16	TRBJ2-1	TGTGCCAGCTCACCAGTGATGGAGCGGACTTACAATGAGCAGTTCTTC	CASSPVMERTYNEQFF
.	TRBV3-1/TRBV3-2	.	17	TRBJ1-5	TGTGCCAGCAGCCAGGGCCGTCCCATTTGGCATCATCAGCCCCAGCATTTT	CASSQGRPIWHHQPQHF
.	TRBV3-1/TRBV3-2	.	17	TRBJ2-7	TGTGCCAGCAGCCCCTTGGGATCCTCCCGGGGTGCCTACGAGCAGTACTTC	CASSPLGSSRGAYEQYF
.	TRBV5-4	.	15	TRBJ1-2	TGTGCCAGCAGCGTACTCACAGTTTTGGACTATGGCTACACCTTC	CASSVLTVLDYGYTF
.	TRBV5-4	.	14	TRBJ1-2	TGTGCCAGCAGCCCAGGCTCCCGTTACTATGGCTACACCTTC	CASSPGSRYYGYTF
.	TRBV7-3	TRBD1	18	TRBJ2-1	TGTGCCAGCAGCTTACGGCAGGGGGCTTTTGGCTCCTACAATGAGCAGTTCTTC	CASSLRQGAFGSYNEQFF
once	TRBV5-1	TRBD2	16	TRBJ2-7	TGCGCCAGCAGCTTGGGACGGACTAGTAGGTTCCACGAGCAGTACTTC	CASSLGRTSRFHEQYF
.	TRBV6-1	TRBD2	18	TRBJ2-1	TGTGCCAGCAGTGCCGGACTAGCGGGAGGGAATCGAGGCAATGAGCAGTTCTTC	CASSAGLAGGNRGNEQFF
.	TRBV29-1	TRBD1	15	TRBJ1-1	TGCAGCGACGTCCCGGGACAGGGGAGGGGCACTGAAGCTTTCTTT	CSDVPGQGRGTEAFF
.	TRBV27	TRBD1	13	TRBJ1-2	TGTGCCAGCAGGTCCGACAGGGTCTATGGCTACACCTTC	CASRSDRVYGYTF
.	TRBV19	TRBD2	17	TRBJ2-6	TGTGCCAGTAGGGGACTAGCGGGAGAAGCTGGGGCCAACGTCCTGACTTTC	CASRGLAGEAGANVLTF
few	TRBV18	.	15	TRBJ2-7	TGTGCCAGCTCACCACGGGCAGGGAATCCCTACGAGCAGTACTTC	CASSPRAGNPYEQYF
.	TRBV19	.	15	TRBJ1-5	TGTGCCAGTAGTCCAGCGGTAGGGCCCAATCAGCCCCAGCATTTT	CASSPAVGPNQPQHF
.	TRBV18	TRBD2	16	TRBJ2-3	TGTGCCAGCTCCCGGGAGGCAGCCGGAGCGGGAGATACGCAGTATTTT	CASSREAAGAGDTQYF
.	TRBV6-5	TRBD2	15	TRBJ2-1	TGTGCCAGCAGCATTAGCGGGAGCTCCTACAATGAGCAGTTCTTC	CASSISGSSYNEQFF
.	TRBV7-9	TRBD2	16	TRBJ2-1	TGTGCCAGCAGCTTAGGGGCGGGAGGAAGGGAGAATGAGCAGTTCTTC	CASSLGAGGRENEQFF
few	TRBV30	TRBD1	17	TRBJ1-4	TGTGCCTGGAGTGCAATAGGATCACAGGGGGAGAATGAAAAACTGTTTTTT	CAWSAIGSQGENEKLFF
.	TRBV10-3	TRBD2	13	TRBJ2-3	TGTGCCATCGGTCGGGAGGGGGGAGATACGCAGTATTTT	CAIGREGGDTQYF
.	TRBV28	TRBD2	15	TRBJ2-1	TGTGCCAGCAAAGATAGCGGGAGGAGGTTCAATGAGCAGTTCTTC	CASKDSGRRFNEQFF
.	TRBV20-1	TRBD2	11	TRBJ2-1	TGCAGTGCCACCGGAGGGGCGGGAGGGTTCTTC	CSATGGAGGFF
.	TRBV24-1	TRBD1	15	TRBJ2-5	TGTGCCACCAGTACCGGGACAGGGGGTGTTGAGACCCAGTACTTC	CATSTGTGGVETQYF
.	TRBV19	TRBD2	12	TRBJ2-1	TGTGCCAGTATGGGACTAGCGGGACAGCAGTTCTTC	CASMGLAGQQFF
.	TRBV10-3	TRBD1	13	TRBJ1-1	TGTGCCATCAGTGGACAGGGGGATAATTCGGCTTTCTTT	CAISGQGDNSAFF
once	TRBV19	TRBD2	15	TRBJ2-1	TGTGCCAGTAGTTTCCGACTAGCGGGAGATAATGAGCAGTTCTTC	CASSFRLAGDNEQFF
.	TRBV30	TRBD1	14	TRBJ2-2	TGTGCCTGGAGCAGGGGGCAAGATACCGGGGAGCTGTTTTTT	CAWSRGQDTGELFF
.	TRBV3-1/TRBV3-2	TRBD1	15	TRBJ2-5	TGTGCCAGCAGCCAAGACAATTACAGGGGCGAGACCCAGTACTTC	CASSQDNYRGETQYF
.	TRBV7-9	.	13	TRBJ2-2	TGTGCCAGCAGCCTCTTGACTTCCGGGGAGCTGTTTTTT	CASSLLTSGELFF
.	TRBV2	TRBD2	15	TRBJ2-7	TGTGCCAGCAGATTCGGGACTAGCGGCTCCTACGAGCAGTACTTC	CASRFGTSGSYEQYF
.	TRBV7-3	TRBD1	16	TRBJ2-5	TGTGCCAGCAGCTTTCTCAGGAAGGGGGCTCAGGAGACCCAGTACTTC	CASSFLRKGAQETQYF
.	TRBV5-1	.	13	TRBJ2-2	TGCGCCAGCAGCTTCGGGGGCACCGGGGAGCTGTTTTTT	CASSFGGTGELFF
few	TRBV2	TRBD1	14	TRBJ2-7	TGTGCCAGCAGTGAATTAGGACAGGGGTACGAGCAGTACTTC	CASSELGQGYEQYF
few	TRBV9	.	15	TRBJ1-2	TGTGCCAGCAGCGCCCAAGCAGGGGCGAACTATGGCTACACCTTC	CASSAQAGANYGYTF
.	TRBV18	.	13	TRBJ2-7	TGTGCCAGCTCACCGAACAGGGATTACGAGCAGTACTTC	CASSPNRDYEQYF
.	TRBV7-2	.	16	TRBJ2-7	TGTGCCAGCAGCTTAGGAGGGGGTATGGCCTCCTACGAGCAGTACTTC	CASSLGGGMASYEQYF